A selection of T cell receptor beta chains follows, all from one sample in a study of CD8 T cells in ankylosing spondylitis. TCRdb re-called the 5' RACE reads with MiXCR, one entry per CDR3 protein. The data hold 800,000 to 900,000 distinct CDR3 sequences, with about 10% observed a single time. Sequenced sample: blood, either unsorted or a sorted T cell fraction (not recorded which). The receptors were gathered from a male donor with ankylosing spondylitis. Each CDR3 is given with its conserved first and last residue. D genes are given only for firm matches. Where a row states a size, it is once, few, many or the class of an expanded clone; other rows omit it.

D gene	V gene	J gene	clone size	CDR3 DNA	CDR3 protein
TRBD1	TRBV2	TRBJ2-1	many	TGCGCCAGCAGTGGACAGGGGTACAATGAGCAGTTCTTC	CASSGQGYNEQFF
TRBD2	TRBV5-1	TRBJ2-1	many	TGCGCCAGCAGCGACGGACTAGCGGGGCTCAATGAGCAGTTCTTC	CASSDGLAGLNEQFF
.	TRBV6-5	TRBJ1-1	many	TGTGCCAGCAGTTACCCGGGGGCCGCTGAAGCTTTCTTT	CASSYPGAAEAFF
.	TRBV28	TRBJ2-5	.	TGTGCCAGCCTTTATCGGGGGGCGGGTGAGACCCAGTACTTC	CASLYRGAGETQYF
TRBD1	TRBV28	TRBJ2-1	.	TGTGCCAGCAGTTCTGGACAGGGGGCTGGGAATGAGCAGTTCTTC	CASSSGQGAGNEQFF
.	TRBV28	TRBJ2-7	.	TGTGCCAGCGGCGGGGAGTGGACCTACGAGCAGTACTTC	CASGGEWTYEQYF
.	TRBV30	TRBJ1-1	.	TGTGCCAGGAATCCCCGGTTCGGCACTGAAGCTTTCTTT	CARNPRFGTEAFF
TRBD2	TRBV6-2/TRBV6-3	TRBJ2-3	.	TGTGCCAGCAGTCCGTGGGTAGCGGGAGATACGCAGTATTTT	CASSPWVAGDTQYF
.	TRBV25-1	TRBJ2-2	.	TGTGCCAGCGGAAAACAGGGAAAGGGCGGGGAGCTGTTTTTT	CASGKQGKGGELFF
.	TRBV20-1	TRBJ2-7	.	TGCGGTGCTAGAGCACCGGCGGGACGGTACGAGCAGTACTTC	CGARAPAGRYEQYF
.	TRBV20-1	TRBJ1-1	many	TGCAGTGCTGAGGTAGTAACGGTGGTAACTGAAGCTTTCTTT	CSAEVVTVVTEAFF
TRBD2	TRBV12-3/TRBV12-4	TRBJ2-7	.	TGTGCCAGCAGCCCCGGGGCGGGAGGCGCTTTTGGGCAGTACTTC	CASSPGAGGAFGQYF
.	TRBV29-1	TRBJ2-7	.	TGCAGCGTTGAGTCCTTGTGGGGGAACGAGCAGTACTTC	CSVESLWGNEQYF
.	TRBV20-1	TRBJ2-3	few	TGCAGTGCTAGAGAGACTACCTACACAGATACGCAGTATTTT	CSARETTYTDTQYF
TRBD1	TRBV6-2/TRBV6-3	TRBJ2-5	once	TGTGCCAGCAGTTCACCCTTATCGGGACAGCGAGAGACCCAGTACTTC	CASSSPLSGQRETQYF
.	TRBV10-3	TRBJ2-1	.	TGTGCCATCAGCGGCGGGAACTCGGGTGAGCAGTTCTTC	CAISGGNSGEQFF
.	TRBV7-2	TRBJ2-1	.	TGTGCCAGCAGCCCGAGGGCAGGAGAACGCGATGAGCAGTTCTTC	CASSPRAGERDEQFF
TRBD2	TRBV18	TRBJ2-3	.	TGTGCCAGCTCCCTAATGATTACCGGGACTAGCGGGAGGACACCAGATACGCAGTATTTT	CASSLMITGTSGRTPDTQYF
.	TRBV19	TRBJ1-1	few	TGTGCCAGTAGTATTAGCCACGGCCGAAACACTGAAGCTTTCTTT	CASSISHGRNTEAFF
.	TRBV7-2	TRBJ2-7	.	TGTGCCAGCAGCCCCAGGAGGGCCGACCTCTCCTACGAGCAGTACTTC	CASSPRRADLSYEQYF
.	TRBV7-2	TRBJ1-3	.	TGTGCCAGCAGCCCGCGACAGTTCTCTGGAAACACCATATATTTT	CASSPRQFSGNTIYF
.	TRBV2	TRBJ1-5	.	TGTGCCACTTCGAGGGAGGTTAGCAATCAGCCCCAGCATTTT	CATSREVSNQPQHF
.	TRBV7-2	TRBJ1-1	many	TGTGCCAGCAGCTTATCAGGGCGAAGAAACACTGAAGCTTTCTTT	CASSLSGRRNTEAFF
.	TRBV5-1	TRBJ2-5	few	TGCGCCAGCAGCTCAACTACAGGGTCGGAGACCCAGTACTTC	CASSSTTGSETQYF
.	TRBV19	TRBJ1-1	.	TGTGCCAGTAGGCCTCAAAGGGGCACTGAAGCTTTCTTT	CASRPQRGTEAFF
TRBD1	TRBV29-1	TRBJ1-1	many	TGCAGCGTGAGACAGGGGCACACTGAAGCTTTCTTT	CSVRQGHTEAFF
.	TRBV24-1	TRBJ2-1	few	TGTGCCACCAGTGAACCGGGACGCTCGAGCTCCTACAATGAGCAGTTCTTC	CATSEPGRSSSYNEQFF
.	TRBV6-1	TRBJ2-7	.	TGTGCCAGCAGACCCCGGACTTTATCCTACGAGCAGTACTTC	CASRPRTLSYEQYF
TRBD2	TRBV20-1	TRBJ2-5	.	TGCAGTGCTGGCACTAGCGGGGGGGCAGAAGAGACCCAGTACTTC	CSAGTSGGAEETQYF
.	TRBV6-1	TRBJ2-1	.	TGTGCCAGCAGGCCCACAGGGAGCGATGAGCAGTTCTTC	CASRPTGSDEQFF
.	TRBV4-3	TRBJ2-1	many	TGCGCCAGCAGCCAAGAAATAGCGGCCTACAATGAGCAGTTCTTC	CASSQEIAAYNEQFF
.	TRBV20-1	TRBJ2-1	.	TGCAGTGCTAGAGATCCCGGGAGACCGTCCTACAATGAGCAGTTCTTC	CSARDPGRPSYNEQFF
.	TRBV9	TRBJ1-5	few	TGTGCCAGCAGCCCTACCGGGGGCCCGAGGCCCCAGCATTTT	CASSPTGGPRPQHF
.	TRBV6-1	TRBJ2-2	once	TGTGCCAGCCGTACACTCAGCGGCAGGACCGGGGAGCTGTTTTTT	CASRTLSGRTGELFF
TRBD1	TRBV20-1	TRBJ1-1	few	TGCAGTGCTACCGGCCCGGGACAGAAATTGAACACTGAAGCTTTCTTT	CSATGPGQKLNTEAFF
.	TRBV6-5	TRBJ2-2	few	TGTGCCAGCAGTTACCTGGTGGGCACCGGGGAGCTGTTTTTT	CASSYLVGTGELFF
.	TRBV10-3	TRBJ2-1	many	TGTGCCATCAGTGAGTCGCGAGCGGGCGAGCAGTTCTTC	CAISESRAGEQFF
TRBD2	TRBV10-1	TRBJ2-2	.	TGCGCCAGCAGTTCCGGGGGGGATACCGGGGAGCTGTTTTTT	CASSSGGDTGELFF
.	TRBV10-3	TRBJ1-1	.	TGTGCCATCAGATTGTTCCAAGGTGTTGAAGCTTTCTTT	CAIRLFQGVEAFF
.	TRBV19	TRBJ1-2	few	TGTGCCAGTAGTATGGGCGACAAGGTCTGGGGAGGCTACACCTTC	CASSMGDKVWGGYTF
.	TRBV6-1	TRBJ1-2	.	TGTGCCAGCAATCTAGGGACCGGTTTAAACTATGGCTACACCTTC	CASNLGTGLNYGYTF
TRBD1	TRBV20-1	TRBJ1-2	few	TGCAGTGCTACGACAGGGTCCAACTATGGCTACACCTTC	CSATTGSNYGYTF
.	TRBV6-1	TRBJ2-7	.	TGTGCCAGGAGAGGAAACGGGACCGGCTCCTACGAGCAGTACTTC	CARRGNGTGSYEQYF
TRBD2	TRBV5-1	TRBJ2-1	few	TGCGCCAGCAGCTTATTTCTAGCGGGAGGAGTTGGCAATGAGCAGTTCTTC	CASSLFLAGGVGNEQFF
.	TRBV3-1	TRBJ2-1	.	TGTGCCAGCAGCCAACCGGGACGCTCGGCGGAGCAGTTCTTC	CASSQPGRSAEQFF
.	TRBV7-9	TRBJ1-4	.	TGTGCCAGCAGCCCGACAGATAATAATGAAAAACTGTTTTTT	CASSPTDNNEKLFF
.	TRBV25-1	TRBJ1-2	few	TGTGCCAGCAGTGAATACCCCAGGGGAAATGGCTACACCTTC	CASSEYPRGNGYTF
.	TRBV7-2	TRBJ2-1	few	TGTGCCAGCAGCTTAGTATTTGCACACAATGAGCAGTTCTTC	CASSLVFAHNEQFF
.	TRBV5-6	TRBJ2-1	many	TGTGCCAGCAGCCGGACGGATGAGCAGTTCTTC	CASSRTDEQFF
TRBD1	TRBV11-2	TRBJ2-6	few	TGTGCCAGCACCAAAAGACCGGGACAGAGTAACTTCTTCTCTGGGGCCAACGTCCTGACTTTC	CASTKRPGQSNFFSGANVLTF
.	TRBV20-1	TRBJ1-4	few	TGCAGTGCTAGGAGCCGGGAAGGATTTCGCAAACTGTTTTTT	CSARSREGFRKLFF
.	TRBV20-1	TRBJ2-3	.	TGCAGTGCTAGAGATTATTTCCGACCAAATACGCAGTATTTT	CSARDYFRPNTQYF
TRBD2	TRBV7-2	TRBJ2-7	.	TGTGCCAGCAGCTCTATAGCGGGGCGGTTTGAGCAGTACTTC	CASSSIAGRFEQYF
TRBD1	TRBV6-1	TRBJ2-2	few	TGTGCCAGCAGGCACGGGACAGTGGATGGCGGGGAGCTGTTTTTT	CASRHGTVDGGELFF